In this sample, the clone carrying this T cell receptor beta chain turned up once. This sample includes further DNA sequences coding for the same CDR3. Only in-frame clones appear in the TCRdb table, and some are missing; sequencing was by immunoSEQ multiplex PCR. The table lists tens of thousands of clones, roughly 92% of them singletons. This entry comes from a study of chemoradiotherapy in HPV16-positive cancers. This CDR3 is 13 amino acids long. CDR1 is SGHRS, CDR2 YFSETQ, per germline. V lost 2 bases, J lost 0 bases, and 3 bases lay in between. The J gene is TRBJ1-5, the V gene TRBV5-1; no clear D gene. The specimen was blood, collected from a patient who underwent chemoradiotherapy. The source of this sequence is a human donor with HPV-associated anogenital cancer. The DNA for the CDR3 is TGCGCCAGCAGCTTAGATAGCAATCAGCCCCAGCATTTT. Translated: CASSLDSNQPQHF.